Shown below are 12 T cell receptor beta chains from a single sample sequenced in a study of cytomegalovirus exposure and HLA in healthy donors. The PCR made use of 60 Vbeta and 13 Jbeta primers. Measured with immunoSEQ multiplex PCR; TCRdb has only the in-frame clones, and not every one. In all, the sample yields approximately 110,000 clones. Sequencing was performed on PBMCs. These receptors all stem from a man aged 40-49 years in good health and CMV-seronegative.

The chain employs TRBV5-4 and TRBJ2-7, with 10 nucleotides matching TRBD1. Looked up from germline, CDR1 is SGHNT and CDR2 is YYREEE (reference sequence). The CDR3 totals 16 residues. Germline trimming cut 0 bases from V and 2 bases from J; bases unmatched to any gene: 5. CDR3 loop: CASSLALGQGTYEQYF. The CDR3, as DNA: TGTGCCAGCAGCTTGGCCCTGGGACAGGGGACCTACGAGCAGTACTTC.

This sequence joins TRBV4-1 and TRBJ2-7, with unresolved D. CDR3 length equals 14 residues. Germline V gives CDR1 MGHRA, CDR2 YSYEKL. V was pared by 5 bases and J by 3 bases, with 14 bases between. The CDR3 nucleotides read TGCGCCAGCAGCTTAACGGTTGTAGACTACGAGCAGTACTTC. Residues: CASSLTVVDYEQYF.

The rearrangement uses TRBV2 and TRBJ1-2, with TRBD1 identical over 9 bases. J lost 2 bases, V lost 7 bases, and 2 bases had no gene match. CDR1 is SNHLY, CDR2 FYNNEI, per germline. The CDR3 consists of 13 residues. This chain's CDR3 is CASTGTGNYGYTF. The CDR3 DNA sequence: TGTGCCAGCACTGGGACAGGGAACTATGGCTACACCTTC. Looking up the rest from reference TRBV2 and TRBJ1-2 gives the full variable domain: EPEVTQTPSHQVTQMGQEVILRCVPISNHLYFYWYRQILGQKVEFLVSFYNNEISEKSEIFDDQFSVERPDGSNFTLKIRSTKLEDSAMYFCASTGTGNYGYTFGSGTRLTVV.

This CDR3 reads CASSLAPAGQNEQFF. The CDR3 DNA sequence: TGCGCCAGCAGCTTGGCCCCGGCGGGCCAAAATGAGCAGTTCTTC. The rearrangement links TRBV5-1 to TRBJ2-1; possibly TRBD2 for D (5 bases). This CDR3 has 15 amino acids. Between the trimmed V and J ends, which lost 0 bases and 7 bases, there was a span of 14 bases. The germline V gene has CDR1 SGHRS and CDR2 YFSETQ.

The CDR3 loop reads CAIGGSGANVLTF. The CDR3 nucleotides read TGTGCCATCGGGGGGAGCGGGGCCAACGTCCTGACTTTC. J is TRBJ2-6 and V is TRBV10-3; D perhaps matches TRBD2 (6 bases). CDR3 length equals 13 residues. Trimming pared 8 bases from V and 4 bases from J, leaving 9 bases between. Germline CDR1 ENHRY, CDR2 SYGVKD.

The chain recombines TRBV28 with TRBJ2-2; D is perhaps TRBD1 (7 bases). CDR1 MDHEN and CDR2 SYDVKM come from the germline V gene. The CDR3 loop spans 15 amino acids. With 6 bases removed from V and 4 bases from J, the gap between germline ends came to 15 bases. Here the CDR3 DNA reads TGTGCCAGCAGCCGGAGGGGGCTTAGCACCGGGGAGCTGTTTTTT. Amino acids: CASSRRGLSTGELFF.

The V call is TRBV9, the J call TRBJ2-1; 12 positions agree with TRBD2. CDR1 and CDR2 (germline): SGDLS, YYNGEE. J lost 6 bases, V lost 4 bases, and 8 bases had no gene match. CDR3 length: 16 residues. As DNA, the CDR3 is TGTGCCAGCAGCCCCATAGGACTAGCGGGACTCAATGAGCAGTTCTTC. It specifies CASSPIGLAGLNEQFF.

Comments on this clone: The sample holds other DNA sequences that translate to the same CDR3. The V gene is TRBV6-5, the J gene TRBJ1-1, with no clear D. From germline, CDR1 is MNHEY and CDR2 SVGAGI. The CDR3 contains 13 residues. The V and J ends lost 0 bases and 1 base respectively, with 3 bases between them. The CDR3 DNA reads as TGTGCCAGCAGTTACTCGAGGAACACTGAAGCTTTCTTT. It encodes CASSYSRNTEAFF.

The V gene is TRBV7-3, the J gene TRBJ2-1; maybe TRBD2 (6 bases). The CDR3 totals 15 residues. Between the trimmed V and J ends, which lost 4 bases and 6 bases, there was a span of 16 bases. Germline values: CDR1 SGHTA, CDR2 FQGTGA. This CDR3 is CASSSRGGIVNEQFF. CDR3 nucleotide sequence: TGTGCCAGCAGCTCGCGGGGTGGGATCGTCAATGAGCAGTTCTTC.

J is TRBJ2-2 and V is TRBV6-6, with D perhaps TRBD2 (5 bases). The V gene's germline CDR1 is MNHNY and CDR2 SVGAGI (reference sequence). V gave up 7 bases and J gave up 1 base, with 7 bases separating them. The CDR3 has 13 residues. For the CDR3, the DNA is TGTGCCAGCACAACTAGGAACACCGGGGAGCTGTTTTTT. Protein: CASTTRNTGELFF.

The genes are TRBV5-6 and TRBJ2-5; maybe TRBD1 (6 bases). Germline V gene data show CDR1 as SGHDT and CDR2 as YYEEEE. The CDR3 has 14 amino acids. V was pared by 4 bases and J by 3 bases, with 13 bases between. As DNA, the CDR3 is TGTGCCAGCAGCCTCCCCGCAGGGGAAGAGACCCAGTACTTC. It translates to CASSLPAGEETQYF.

The CDR3 loop reads CASSLSGGRNEQFF. CDR3 nucleotides: TGTGCCAGCAGCTTATCGGGAGGGAGAAATGAGCAGTTCTTC. The rearrangement uses TRBV7-9 and TRBJ2-1; 8 bases fit TRBD2. Germline assignment: CDR1 SEHNR and CDR2 FQNEAQ (reference sequence). V shed 2 bases and J 7 bases; nucleotides not matched to a gene: 4. The CDR3 runs to 14 residues.